The next 2 T cell receptor beta chains were all read from a single sample in a study of T-cell memory formation after mild COVID-19. A single record per CDR3 protein comes from TCRdb applying MiXCR to the 5' RACE reads. The table includes 150,000 to 200,000 distinct CDR3 sequences, roughly 31% detected once. The specimen was PBMCs or a T cell subset sorted from them (not recorded which). The receptors shown here come from an adult woman who had mild COVID-19 (a few samples of this study predate the infection). Cell type and time point are not known.

This sequence joins TRBV6-6 and TRBJ2-7, with 9 nucleotides matching TRBD1. Losses at the gene ends were 7 bases for V and 2 bases for J; bases not matched to a gene: 12. The germline V gene has CDR1 MNHNY and CDR2 SVGAGI (reference sequence). CDR3 length: 16 residues. DNA for the CDR3: TGTGCCAGCAACCCACCCGACCGGACAGGGGCCTACGAGCAGTACTTC. Its translation is CASNPPDRTGAYEQYF.

V gene TRBV12-3 or TRBV12-4 combines with J gene TRBJ2-3, with 9 bases that match TRBD2. Trimming at V came to 2 bases and at J to 2 bases, leaving 11 bases not matched to a gene. The CDR3 totals 18 residues. The chain's CDR3 is CASSLRASLAGSTDTQYF. The DNA for the CDR3 is TGTGCCAGCAGTTTAAGGGCCAGTCTAGCGGGGTCCACAGATACGCAGTATTTT.